Following are 32 T cell receptor beta chains from one sample sequenced in a study of OX40 agonist ivuxolimab in advanced cancers. Method: immunoSEQ multiplex PCR; TCRdb's copy keeps in-frame clones and lacks some. Of 72,000 or so clones listed, about nine tenths are singletons. Sequenced here: CD4+ or CD8+ T cells sorted from blood, sampled in a trial of the OX40 agonist ivuxolimab. All receptors derive from an adult with an advanced solid tumor such as melanoma, head and neck, liver or kidney cancer.

The chain links TRBV13 to TRBJ2-3; D not certain. The CDR3 has 13 amino acids. Germline V lookup: CDR1 PRHDT, CDR2 FYEKMQ (reference sequence). Trimming took off 3 bases at V and 5 bases at J, with 9 bases between the two ends. CDR3 coding DNA: TGTGCCAGCAGCTTTACGAGGAAAGATACGCAGTATTTT. It translates to CASSFTRKDTQYF.

The gene calls are TRBV18 and TRBJ2-7; D is perhaps TRBD1 (5 bases). Trimming took 0 bases from V and 1 from J, leaving 10 bases between them. This CDR3 spans 15 amino acids. The germline gives CDR1 KGHSH, CDR2 LQKENI. CDR3 nucleotides: TGTGCCAGCTCACCACCTAACCAGGGATCCTACGAGCAGTACTTC. It specifies CASSPPNQGSYEQYF.

V and J are TRBV19 and TRBJ2-1; no reliable D call. V shed 4 bases and J shed 6 bases, with 19 bases lying between them. Per germline, CDR1 LNHDA and CDR2 SQIVND (reference sequence). CDR3 length equals 16 residues. CDR3 sequence (DNA): TGTGCCAGTAGTACTCGGCCGCTAATGAAGACCAATGAGCAGTTCTTC. Amino acids: CASSTRPLMKTNEQFF.

The rearrangement joins TRBV19 to TRBJ2-2; D is unresolved. The CDR3 length is 12 residues. Germline V gives CDR1 LNHDA, CDR2 SQIVND (reference sequence). The V and J ends lost 3 bases and 6 bases respectively, with 5 bases between them. The DNA of the CDR3 is TGTGCCAGTAGTATTTGGTCCGGGGAGCTGTTTTTT. Translating gives CASSIWSGELFF.

CDR3 DNA sequence: TGTGCCAGCTGTACCGGGGACAAAAGATACGAGCAGTACTTC. This gives the protein CASCTGDKRYEQYF. The V and J genes are TRBV28 and TRBJ2-7; tentative D call: TRBD1 (6 bases). Germline V gene sequence: CDR1 MDHEN, CDR2 SYDVKM. V dropped 8 bases and J dropped 4 bases, with 18 bases sitting between them. The CDR3 runs to 14 residues.

The V and J genes are TRBV19 and TRBJ1-6; the match to TRBD1 covers 7 bases. The CDR3 is 15 amino acids. Germline CDR1 LNHDA, CDR2 SQIVND (reference sequence). Trimming cost V 5 bases and J 7 bases; bases outside gene matches: 8. This chain's CDR3 is CASSYEPGQNSPLHF. The DNA of the CDR3 is TGTGCCAGTAGTTACGAACCGGGACAGAATTCACCCCTCCACTTT. Full variable domain (remainder filled in from reference TRBV19 and TRBJ1-6): DGGITQSPKYLFRKEGQNVTLSCEQNLNHDAMYWYRQDPGQGLRLIYYSQIVNDFQKGDIAEGYSVSREKKESFPLTVTSAQKNPTAFYLCASSYEPGQNSPLHFGNGTRLTVT.

The genes are TRBV19 and TRBJ2-1; TRBD2 matches 7 bases. The CDR3 is 15 residues long. J was trimmed by 4 bases and V by 3 bases; bases with no gene match: 6. Germline V CDR1 and CDR2: LNHDA, SQIVND (reference sequence). CDR3 sequence reads: CASSIGGSRYNEQFF. As DNA, the CDR3 is TGTGCCAGTAGTATTGGCGGGAGTCGATACAATGAGCAGTTCTTC.

The V and J genes are TRBV7-9 and TRBJ2-2; TRBD1 matches at 7 bases. V shed 6 bases, J shed 0 bases, and the junction held 16 bases outside the gene matches. CDR3 size: 19 residues. The germline gives CDR1 SEHNR, CDR2 FQNEAQ (reference sequence). This chain's CDR3 is CASRNRGPGTVANTGELFF. The CDR3 DNA reads TGTGCCAGCAGGAACAGGGGTCCCGGTACAGTAGCGAACACCGGGGAGCTGTTTTTT.

The chain joins TRBV29-1 to TRBJ2-1; D remains ambiguous. V was trimmed by 4 bases and J by 0 bases, leaving 7 bases between them. The CDR3 is 13 residues long. Germline-derived CDR1 and CDR2 are SQVTM and ANQGSEA. The CDR3 loop reads CSVARSSYNEQFF. In nucleotides, the CDR3 is TGCAGCGTTGCCAGGAGCTCCTACAATGAGCAGTTCTTC.

This chain links TRBV6-1 with TRBJ2-7, with D possibly matching TRBD2 (5 bases). The ends were cut back, 6 bases at V and 6 bases at J, with 15 bases in the middle. CDR3 length: 13 amino acids. Per germline, CDR1 MNHNS and CDR2 SASEGT. The CDR3 bases are TGTGCCAGCAGGGGCCCCGGAGGAGGCGAGCAGTACTTC. Translated, it gives CASRGPGGGEQYF.

The chain carries TRBV19 and TRBJ2-5; 12 bases align to TRBD2. The V and J ends lost 5 bases and 1 base, in that order; junction bases with no gene match: 2. The CDR3 totals 15 residues. Germline V lookup: CDR1 LNHDA, CDR2 SQIVND (reference sequence). CDR3 amino acids: CASSPSGRAQETQYF. CDR3 DNA sequence: TGTGCCAGTAGTCCTAGCGGGAGGGCCCAAGAGACCCAGTACTTC. The variable domain in full, completed from reference TRBV19 and TRBJ2-5, reads DGGITQSPKYLFRKEGQNVTLSCEQNLNHDAMYWYRQDPGQGLRLIYYSQIVNDFQKGDIAEGYSVSREKKESFPLTVTSAQKNPTAFYLCASSPSGRAQETQYFGPGTRLLVL.

The V and J genes are TRBV28 and TRBJ2-1; TRBD1 aligns across 9 bases. With 8 bases clipped from V and 8 bases from J, the junction kept 19 bases outside the gene matches. The germline V gene has CDR1 MDHEN and CDR2 SYDVKM. CDR3 size: 17 residues. The chain's CDR3 is CASQTSTGTGIVDEQFF. The CDR3 region has the DNA TGTGCCAGCCAAACCAGCACCGGGACAGGGATCGTCGATGAGCAGTTCTTC.

V and J are TRBV4-1 and TRBJ2-3, with TRBD1 matching 9 bases. The CDR3 loop spans 18 amino acids. Germline V gene sequence: CDR1 MGHRA, CDR2 YSYEKL. V shed 0 bases, J shed 0 bases, and the junction held 7 bases outside the gene matches. Here the CDR3 DNA reads TGCGCCAGCAGCCAAGATCGTTTCGGACAGGGGAGCACAGATACGCAGTATTTT. This translates into CASSQDRFGQGSTDTQYF.

This clone has only a few counts. The chain carries TRBV28 and TRBJ1-1, with a tentative D call TRBD1 (6 bases). Germline V CDR1 and CDR2: MDHEN, SYDVKM. Trimming stripped 8 bases from V and 1 base from J, with 11 bases between. This CDR3 is 13 amino acids long. The DNA for the CDR3 is TGTGCCAGCCGGACAGCCGGGAACACTGAAGCTTTCTTT. Amino acids: CASRTAGNTEAFF.

This clone was recorded once. The V call is TRBV14, the J call TRBJ2-2; 8 nucleotides match TRBD2. The length of the CDR3 is 17 residues. J was trimmed by 4 bases and V by 0 bases; bases with no gene match: 7. Germline CDR1 reads SGHDN; CDR2 reads FVKESK. The DNA of the CDR3 is TGTGCCAGCAGCCAAGATGACGGGAGGGCCCCCACCGGGGAGCTGTTTTTT. It codes for CASSQDDGRAPTGELFF. The full variable domain, its missing parts supplied by reference TRBV14 and TRBJ2-2, is EAGVTQFPSHSVIEKGQTVTLRCDPISGHDNLYWYRRVMGKEIKFLLHFVKESKQDESGMPNNRFLAERTGGTYSTLKVQPAELEDSGVYFCASSQDDGRAPTGELFFGEGSRLTVL.

The CDR3 loop reads CASSRDRADTDTQYF. CDR3 bases: TGTGCCAGCAGCCGAGACAGGGCGGACACAGATACGCAGTATTTT. The V gene is TRBV5-4, the J gene TRBJ2-3; 7 nucleotides line up with TRBD1. This CDR3 is built from 15 residues. The germline V gene has CDR1 SGHNT and CDR2 YYREEE (reference sequence). Trimming at V came to 4 bases and at J to 2 bases, leaving 7 bases not matched to a gene.

As concerns this clone: The same CDR3 arises from other DNA sequences in this sample as well. The gene calls are TRBV6-4 and TRBJ1-5, with no clear D. The CDR3 has 13 residues. Trimming cost V 6 bases and J 4 bases, with 10 bases left between them. Germline V CDR1 and CDR2: MRHNA, SNTAGT. The CDR3: CASSEGGNQPQHF. As DNA, the CDR3 is TGTGCCAGCAGCGAGGGAGGTAATCAGCCCCAGCATTTT.

This chain joins TRBV6-5 and TRBJ2-2, with D unclear. Looked up from germline, CDR1 is MNHEY and CDR2 is SVGAGI. CDR3 length equals 15 residues. Trimming took 4 bases from V and 4 from J, leaving 13 bases between them. CDR3 in amino acids: CASSSDRVVTGELFF. Written as DNA, the CDR3 is TGTGCCAGCAGTTCCGACCGAGTCGTCACCGGGGAGCTGTTTTTT.

The genes are TRBV28 and TRBJ1-1; 12 bases map to TRBD1. V lost 3 bases to trimming and J lost 3 bases; unmatched junction nucleotides: 8. Germline V gene lookup returns CDR1 MDHEN and CDR2 SYDVKM. The CDR3 length is 17 residues. The CDR3 DNA sequence: TGTGCCAGCAGTTTCCCGGGACAGGGGGCTAGGTACACTGAAGCTTTCTTT. Amino acid sequence: CASSFPGQGARYTEAFF.

The chain combines TRBV12-5 with TRBJ2-1, with 13 positions matching TRBD2. This CDR3 has 17 residues. The junction had 8 bases not matched to a gene; V was cut back by 6 bases and J by 3 bases. Germline CDR1 is LGHNT and CDR2 is FRNRAP. For the CDR3, the DNA is TGTGCTAGTGGCCAGACTAGCGGGAGGACGGGCTACAATGAGCAGTTCTTC. This gives the protein CASGQTSGRTGYNEQFF.

Only a few counts were recorded for this clone. The chain combines TRBV10-3 with TRBJ2-5, with 7 bases that match TRBD1. V shed 0 bases, J shed 6 bases, and the junction held 7 bases outside the gene matches. The CDR3 totals 15 residues. Per germline, CDR1 ENHRY and CDR2 SYGVKD. The CDR3 is CAISESALDRKTQYF. CDR3 nucleotide sequence: TGTGCCATCAGTGAGTCGGCACTGGACAGGAAGACCCAGTACTTC.

The chain uses TRBV7-2 and TRBJ2-7, with TRBD2 matching 7 bases. V shed 1 base, J shed 4 bases, and the junction held 7 bases outside the gene matches. The CDR3 is made up of 15 amino acids. Germline CDR1 and CDR2: SGHTA and FQGNSA. In DNA, the CDR3 is TGTGCCAGCAGCTTAGTCGGCGGGAGATTATACGAGCAGTACTTC. This codes for CASSLVGGRLYEQYF.

The chain has TRBV12-5 and TRBJ1-1, with D unclear. The V end lost 6 bases, the J end lost 8 bases, and 13 bases lay between the germline ends. The CDR3 consists of 12 residues. Germline V gives CDR1 LGHNT, CDR2 FRNRAP. CDR3 sequence (DNA): TGTGCTAGTGGCCGCGATGAGGGCGAAGCTTTCTTT. Protein product: CASGRDEGEAFF. The full variable domain, rest sourced from reference TRBV12-5 and TRBJ1-1, is DARVTQTPRHKVTEMGQEVTMRCQPILGHNTVFWYRQTMMQGLELLAYFRNRAPLDDSGMPKDRFSAEMPDATLATLKIQPSEPRDSAVYFCASGRDEGEAFFGQGTRLTVV.

The rearrangement uses TRBV5-4 and TRBJ2-1; D may be TRBD1 (5 bases). The ends were cut back, 4 bases at V and 6 bases at J, with 17 bases in the middle. In germline, CDR1 is SGHNT, CDR2 YYREEE (reference sequence). This CDR3 is built from 15 residues. CDR3 amino acids: CASSKESGSSNEQFF. The DNA for the CDR3 is TGTGCCAGCAGCAAAGAATCAGGGTCTTCCAATGAGCAGTTCTTC.

Concerning this clone: A read error may produce the germline difference seen at one junction end. This CDR3 is also generated by other DNA sequences in the sample. V is TRBV6-5 and J is TRBJ1-2; no clear D gene. There are 15 residues in the CDR3. The germline gives CDR1 MNHEY, CDR2 SVGAGI. CDR3 sequence reads: CASSLSVPRLYGYTF. For the CDR3, the DNA is TGCGCCAGCAGCCTGTCTGTCCCCAGACTCTATGGCTACACCTTC.

The rearrangement links TRBV27 to TRBJ2-1, with 7 bases identical to TRBD2. Trimming cost V 4 bases and J 14 bases; bases outside gene matches: 8. Looked up from germline, CDR1 is MNHEY and CDR2 is SMNVEV (reference sequence). The CDR3 is 12 residues long. CDR3 loop: CASSSGLAEEFF. The DNA for the CDR3 is TGTGCCAGCAGTTCGGGTCTAGCGGAAGAGTTCTTC.

This chain uses TRBV5-4 with TRBJ1-3; D is possibly TRBD1 (5 bases). The V end lost 1 base, the J end lost 2 bases, and 7 bases lay between the germline ends. Germline-derived CDR1 and CDR2 are SGHNT and YYREEE (reference sequence). The CDR3 totals 14 residues. The CDR3 sequence: CASSLPGAGNTIYF. The CDR3 DNA reads as TGTGCCAGCAGCTTGCCGGGGGCTGGAAACACCATATATTTT.

The CDR3 DNA follows: TGTGCCAGTAGTGCCCTAGACAGGGGGTACAACGAGCAGTACTTC. Its translation is CASSALDRGYNEQYF. The chain recombines TRBV19 with TRBJ2-7; 9 positions match TRBD1. Germline assignment: CDR1 LNHDA and CDR2 SQIVND (reference sequence). The CDR3 has 15 residues. J lost 5 bases, V lost 5 bases, and 10 bases had no gene match.

This chain uses TRBV11-3 with TRBJ2-7; 7 bases map to TRBD1. This CDR3 spans 17 amino acids. The germline CDR1 and CDR2 sequences are SGHNT and YENEEA. J was trimmed by 6 bases and V by 1 base; bases with no gene match: 15. CDR3 nucleotides: TGTGCCAGCAGCTTAGTTCTTACCGGGACAGAAGTGGGCGAGCAGTACTTC. Protein sequence: CASSLVLTGTEVGEQYF.

V and J are TRBV2 and TRBJ1-4; possibly TRBD1 for D (5 bases). There are 14 residues in the CDR3. Germline V gene lookup returns CDR1 SNHLY and CDR2 FYNNEI. V lost 6 bases and J lost 2, with 10 bases in between. This CDR3 reads CASSQQVTNEKLFF. Here the CDR3 DNA reads TGTGCCAGCAGCCAACAGGTGACTAATGAAAAACTGTTTTTT.

The chain has TRBV9 and TRBJ2-5; D possibly corresponds to TRBD2 (6 bases). V was cut by 0 bases and J by 5 bases, with 14 bases left in between. The germline CDR1 and CDR2 sequences are SGDLS and YYNGEE. The CDR3 is 15 amino acids. CDR3 residues: CASSVVGESGETQYF. The CDR3 DNA is TGTGCCAGCAGCGTAGTGGGTGAGAGCGGGGAGACCCAGTACTTC.

The chain has TRBV12-5 and TRBJ2-5; the D gene is possibly TRBD1 (6 bases). Germline CDR1 LGHNT, CDR2 FRNRAP. Trimming left V 7 bases short and J 5 bases short, with 23 bases between. The CDR3 spans 16 residues. The DNA of the CDR3 is TGTGCTAGTGTCACCTCTTTTCGGGGACACGGGGAGACCCAGTACTTC. This encodes CASVTSFRGHGETQYF.